This entry lists 30 T cell receptor beta chains sequenced from one sample in a study of OX40 agonist ivuxolimab in advanced cancers. Some clones are missing from TCRdb's copy, which holds only in-frame ones; the method was immunoSEQ multiplex PCR. Of about 41,000 clones listed, 70% to 90% are singletons. The sample was CD4+ or CD8+ T cells sorted from blood, taken in a trial of the OX40 agonist ivuxolimab. The receptors shown here come from an adult with an advanced solid tumor such as melanoma, head and neck, liver or kidney cancer.

The rearrangement uses TRBV28 and TRBJ1-6; 8 nucleotides line up with TRBD1. The germline V gene has CDR1 MDHEN and CDR2 SYDVKM. The ends lost 5 bases at V and 10 bases at J; junction bases unmatched: 4. This CDR3 has 13 residues. The CDR3 DNA reads as TGTGCCAGCAGTCCAGGACAGGGCTCACCCCTCCACTTT. Its translation: CASSPGQGSPLHF.

The V gene is TRBV10-3, the J gene TRBJ2-3, with 7 bases aligning to TRBD2. The CDR3 is made up of 19 amino acids. CDR1 ENHRY and CDR2 SYGVKD come from the germline V gene. The junction had 16 bases not matched to a gene; V was cut back by 0 bases and J by 4 bases. CDR3 in amino acids: CAISESTSRRGRGADTQYF. CDR3 nucleotide sequence: TGTGCCATCAGTGAGTCGACGTCTCGTCGCGGGAGAGGGGCAGATACGCAGTATTTT.

This clone was detected only once. The gene calls are TRBV21-1 and TRBJ2-3; TRBD2, the table's D call, lacks a check against the DNA. TRBV21-1 is flagged as a pseudogene. The CDR3 runs to 19 residues. The CDR3 reads CASSKDGLAVADCTDTQYF. DNA of the CDR3: TGTGCCAGCAGCAAAGATGGACTAGCTGTGGCTGACTGCACAGATACGCAGTATTTT.

The chain employs TRBV27 and TRBJ2-5; D is unclear. The CDR3 totals 14 residues. Deletions cut 3 bases from V and 4 bases from J, with 12 bases between. Germline lookup yields CDR1 MNHEY and CDR2 SMNVEV (reference sequence). CDR3 amino acids: CASSFSGRLETQYF. CDR3 DNA: TGTGCCAGCAGTTTTTCTGGCAGGTTAGAGACCCAGTACTTC.

This clone was seen only once. The chain employs TRBV4-2 and TRBJ2-4, with D unclear. Trimming removed 5 bases at V and 1 base at J, with 6 bases between. CDR3 length equals 13 residues. Germline loops: CDR1 LGHNA, CDR2 YNFKEQ. The CDR3 DNA reads as TGTGCCAGCAGCTTGGAGGCCAAAAACATTCAGTACTTC. It encodes CASSLEAKNIQYF.

This clone was detected a few times. This chain links TRBV29-1 with TRBJ2-5; 7 bases are shared with TRBD2. The V gene's germline CDR1 is SQVTM and CDR2 ANQGSEA. The CDR3 has 13 amino acids. Trimming took 4 bases from V and 5 from J; bases not matched to a gene: 7. CDR3 protein: CSVVTSGMETQYF. The CDR3 DNA follows: TGCAGCGTTGTTACCAGCGGGATGGAGACCCAGTACTTC.

The chain couples TRBV7-3 to TRBJ2-3; 8 bases agree with TRBD2. Germline V lookup: CDR1 SGHTA, CDR2 FQGTGA. This CDR3 has 14 amino acids. Losses at the gene ends were 5 bases for V and 6 bases for J; bases not matched to a gene: 7. The CDR3 sequence is CASSLGLGGDTQYF. CDR3 coding DNA: TGTGCCAGCAGCCTGGGACTAGGAGGGGATACGCAGTATTTT.

The chain uses TRBV28 and TRBJ1-5; no definite D call. There are 15 residues in the CDR3. Looked up from germline, CDR1 is MDHEN and CDR2 is SYDVKM. Deletions cut 6 bases from V and 0 bases from J, with 12 bases between. As DNA, the CDR3 is TGTGCCAGCAGCCCCGCGGGCTATAGCAATCAGCCCCAGCATTTT. It encodes CASSPAGYSNQPQHF.

The V gene is TRBV28, the J gene TRBJ1-2; D uncertain. Germline CDR1 is MDHEN and CDR2 is SYDVKM. This CDR3 spans 11 amino acids. V shed 3 bases and J shed 6 bases, with 5 bases lying between them. CDR3 in DNA: TGTGCCAGCAGTTTCTGGGATGGCTACACCTTC. This translates into CASSFWDGYTF.

The CDR3 region is CATSTRLAAFYNEQFF. The CDR3 bases are TGTGCCACCAGCACCAGACTAGCGGCCTTCTACAATGAGCAGTTCTTC. This sequence joins TRBV15 and TRBJ2-1, with 9 bases fitting TRBD2. CDR3 size: 16 residues. Per germline, CDR1 LNHNV and CDR2 YYDKDF (reference sequence). Losses at the gene ends were 4 bases for V and 3 bases for J; bases not matched to a gene: 7.

The chain employs TRBV15 and TRBJ2-7; TRBD1 matches at 7 bases. This CDR3 has 16 amino acids. Losses at the gene ends were 5 bases for V and 2 bases for J; bases not matched to a gene: 12. Germline-derived CDR1 and CDR2 are LNHNV and YYDKDF (reference sequence). The CDR3 DNA reads as TGTGCCACCAGCGTGCGATTAACTCAGGGGGCCTACGAGCAGTACTTC. It encodes CATSVRLTQGAYEQYF.

The V and J genes are TRBV7-8 and TRBJ1-4, with 7 bases fitting TRBD1. V lost 10 bases, J lost 0 bases, and 5 bases stayed unmatched. In germline, CDR1 is SGHVS, CDR2 FQNEAQ. The CDR3 has 14 amino acids. In DNA, the CDR3 is TGTGCCACCCAGGGGGTCCCAACTAATGAAAAACTGTTTTTT. This codes for CATQGVPTNEKLFF.

The V call is TRBV21-1, the J call TRBJ2-1; TRBD2 is the table's D call and was not checked against the DNA. TRBV21-1 is classified as a pseudogene. The CDR3 runs 18 residues. The DNA of the CDR3 is TGTGCCAGCAGCCCCGGAAGCCCCAGCGGGAGCCCCGGGAGCGAGCAGTTCTTC. Residues: CASSPGSPSGSPGSEQFF.

CDR3: CAWQQGYEQYF. CDR3 DNA sequence: TGTGCCTGGCAACAGGGTTACGAGCAGTACTTC. The V and J genes are TRBV30 and TRBJ2-7; possible D gene TRBD1, 6 bases. Germline CDR1 and CDR2: GTSNPN and SVGIG (reference sequence). The CDR3 totals 11 residues. V lost 5 bases, J lost 4 bases, and 9 bases lay in between. Full variable domain (outside the CDR3, taken from reference TRBV30 and TRBJ2-7): SQTIHQWPATLVQPVGSPLSLECTVEGTSNPNLYWYRQAAGRGLQLLFYSVGIGQISSEVPQNLSASRPQDRQFILSSKKLLLSDSGFYLCAWQQGYEQYFGPGTRLTVT.

The gene calls are TRBV27 and TRBJ2-7; D tentatively reads TRBD1 or TRBD2 (6 bases each). There are 13 residues in the CDR3. Germline V gives CDR1 MNHEY, CDR2 SMNVEV (reference sequence). Deletions cut 6 bases from V and 7 bases from J, with 16 bases between. CDR3 in amino acids: CASRGTSAGEQYF. The CDR3 DNA reads as TGTGCCAGCAGGGGGACATCGGCGGGGGAGCAGTACTTC.

The J gene is TRBJ2-1, the V gene TRBV19, with TRBD2 matching over 15 bases. CDR3 length: 15 residues. The trim removed 7 bases at V and 15 bases at J, leaving 13 bases unmatched. Per germline, CDR1 LNHDA and CDR2 SQIVND (reference sequence). The CDR3 DNA reads TGTGCCAGTACCCTTACTCCGGGACTAGCGGGAGGACTGTTCTTC. It yields the protein CASTLTPGLAGGLFF. The full variable domain, in which reference TRBV19 and TRBJ2-1 provide the parts outside the CDR3, is DGGITQSPKYLFRKEGQNVTLSCEQNLNHDAMYWYRQDPGQGLRLIYYSQIVNDFQKGDIAEGYSVSREKKESFPLTVTSAQKNPTAFYLCASTLTPGLAGGLFFGPGTRLTVL.

The chain carries TRBV19 and TRBJ1-2; possibly TRBD1 for D (6 bases). This CDR3 spans 15 amino acids. Trimming removed 7 bases from V and 6 bases from J, with 21 bases in between. Germline CDR1 is LNHDA and CDR2 is SQIVND (reference sequence). For the CDR3, the DNA is TGTGCCAGTACCCTGGGGGGGGCGTATGTCGATGGCTACACCTTC. Its translation: CASTLGGAYVDGYTF. The full variable domain, its missing parts supplied by reference TRBV19 and TRBJ1-2, is DGGITQSPKYLFRKEGQNVTLSCEQNLNHDAMYWYRQDPGQGLRLIYYSQIVNDFQKGDIAEGYSVSREKKESFPLTVTSAQKNPTAFYLCASTLGGAYVDGYTFGSGTRLTVV.

The chain joins TRBV4-1 to TRBJ1-2; 8 bases are shared with TRBD1. The CDR3 is 14 amino acids. Trimming at V came to 1 base and at J to 7 bases, leaving 5 bases not matched to a gene. CDR1 is MGHRA and CDR2 is YSYEKL in the germline V gene. CDR3 coding DNA: TGCGCCAGCAGCCAAGGGACAGGGAGGCTTGGCTACACCTTC. It translates to CASSQGTGRLGYTF.

The rearrangement uses TRBV15 and TRBJ2-3; D possibly uses TRBD1 or TRBD2 (5 bases each). Germline V gives CDR1 LNHNV, CDR2 YYDKDF (reference sequence). The V and J ends lost 5 bases and 2 bases respectively, with 14 bases between them. The CDR3 runs 15 residues. DNA of the CDR3: TGTGCCACCAGCGCAGGGACCTTACACACAGATACGCAGTATTTT. Translation gives CATSAGTLHTDTQYF.

V gene TRBV13 combines with J gene TRBJ2-7; 8 positions match TRBD2. J gave up 9 bases and V 4 bases, and 17 bases lay outside the gene matches. Germline CDR1 is PRHDT and CDR2 is FYEKMQ (reference sequence). CDR3 length equals 16 residues. The chain's CDR3 is CASSSLGSGSLEVQYF. CDR3 DNA: TGTGCCAGCAGCTCCCTAGGGAGCGGGAGTTTGGAGGTGCAGTACTTC.

The chain links TRBV2 to TRBJ1-5, with D possibly TRBD1 on 6 matching bases. With 5 bases removed from V and 6 bases from J, the gap between germline ends came to 14 bases. Germline V gene lookup returns CDR1 SNHLY and CDR2 FYNNEI. This CDR3 has 14 residues. The CDR3 here is CASSRGGGAQPQHF. DNA for the CDR3: TGTGCCAGCAGTAGAGGGGGGGGCGCTCAGCCCCAGCATTTT.

The CDR3 nucleotides read TGTGCCAGCAGCTTGGCTGGGGTGGGCTATGGCTACACCTTC. Residues: CASSLAGVGYGYTF. The chain has TRBV5-6 and TRBJ1-2; D not certain. Germline loops: CDR1 SGHDT, CDR2 YYEEEE. V dropped 0 bases and J dropped 4 bases, with 10 bases sitting between them. The CDR3 extends over 14 amino acids.

The chain recombines TRBV6-6 with TRBJ2-5; the D gene is possibly TRBD1 (5 bases). CDR1 is MNHNY and CDR2 is SVGAGI in the germline V gene (reference sequence). The CDR3 has 15 residues. V shed 2 bases and J shed 0 bases, with 10 bases lying between them. CDR3 sequence (DNA): TGTGCCAGCAGTTACCGACAGTTCTACCAAGAGACCCAGTACTTC. Translation: CASSYRQFYQETQYF.

The chain is built from TRBV6-7 and TRBJ1-4; D remains unclear. Being an ORF, TRBV6-7 has a function that is uncertain. V lost 2 bases and J lost 8, with 6 bases in between. This CDR3 spans 12 amino acids. The CDR3 protein is CASSYLCEKLFF. The CDR3 DNA follows: TGTGCCAGCAGTTACCTGTGCGAAAAACTGTTTTTT.

Notes on this clone: Mismatch with germline at one junction end may stem from a read error. The chain combines TRBV7-7 with TRBJ2-1; TRBD2 matches 7 bases. The CDR3 is 13 residues long. The V gene's germline CDR1 is SSHAT and CDR2 FNYEAQ (reference sequence). The CDR3 here is CASSTGGGNEQFF. In DNA form, the CDR3 reads TGTGCTAGCAGCACTGGGGGGGGTAATGAGCAGTTCTTC.

By share of the sample, this clone is medium-sized. J is TRBJ2-1 and V is TRBV11-2, with 12 bases aligning to TRBD2. Germline CDR1 and CDR2: SGHAT and FQNNGV. Unmatched junction bases numbered 4, after V lost 0 bases and J lost 7 bases. This CDR3 is 16 amino acids long. CDR3 sequence: CASSLELAGGFNEQFF. The CDR3 DNA sequence: TGTGCCAGCAGCTTAGAGCTAGCGGGAGGGTTTAATGAGCAGTTCTTC.

This chain links TRBV5-8 with TRBJ1-2; 9 bases are shared with TRBD1. Germline V lookup: CDR1 SGHTS, CDR2 YDEGEE. The CDR3 length is 13 residues. V lost 9 bases, J lost 5 bases, and 8 bases stayed unmatched. In nucleotides, the CDR3 is TGTGCCACCCTTGGACAGGGGTGGTATGGCTACACCTTC. It is translated as CATLGQGWYGYTF.

This clone has just one count. The chain carries TRBV11-1 and TRBJ2-7; D might be TRBD2 (7 bases). The V gene lost 4 bases and the J gene lost 5 bases, with 18 bases spanning the gap. The CDR3 is made up of 15 amino acids. Germline assignment: CDR1 SGHAT and CDR2 FQDESV (reference sequence). The CDR3 region has the DNA TGTGCCAGCAGCTGGGGGGCGGGAGAGAGTAACGAGCAGTACTTC. It is translated as CASSWGAGESNEQYF.

The chain recombines TRBV7-9 with TRBJ2-6; tentatively, D is TRBD1 (6 bases). The CDR3 has 15 residues. CDR1 SEHNR and CDR2 FQNEAQ come from the germline V gene (reference sequence). Trimming shortened V by 5 bases and J by 4 bases, and 12 bases separated the two germline ends. CDR3 sequence: CASSQTGSGANVLTF. The CDR3 DNA reads as TGTGCCAGCAGCCAGACAGGCTCCGGGGCCAACGTCCTGACTTTC.

This rearrangement joins TRBV5-1 to TRBJ1-2; TRBD1 is a possible D gene (5 bases). Germline V gene lookup returns CDR1 SGHRS and CDR2 YFSETQ. Trimming pared 0 bases from V and 1 base from J, leaving 7 bases between. CDR3 length: 14 residues. The CDR3 nucleotides are TGCGCCAGCAGCTTGGGACAGCTTAACTATGGCTACACCTTC. Its protein product is CASSLGQLNYGYTF. Looking up the rest from reference TRBV5-1 and TRBJ1-2 gives the full variable domain: KAGVTQTPRYLIKTRGQQVTLSCSPISGHRSVSWYQQTPGQGLQFLFEYFSETQRNKGNFPGRFSGRQFSNSRSEMNVSTLELGDSALYLCASSLGQLNYGYTFGSGTRLTVV.